The 6 T cell receptor beta chains below all came from one sample that was sequenced in a study of T-cell reconstitution after alpha-beta-depleted transplantation in children. A TCRbeta library incorporating unique molecular identifiers was prepared. MiXCR, applied by TCRdb to the PCR reads, yields one record per CDR3 protein. The sample contains some 450,000 distinct CDR3 sequences, 43% of which appear only once. Sample: PBMCs, taken before TCRalphabeta/CD19-depleted stem cell transplant. These receptors were collected from a girl aged 2 to 10 with aplastic anemia, due to receive a stem cell transplant.

The rearrangement joins TRBV28 to TRBJ2-1; D gene ambiguous. V lost 4 bases, J lost 5 bases, and 15 bases lay in between. This CDR3 region has 15 residues. Germline V gene data show CDR1 as MDHEN and CDR2 as SYDVKM. The CDR3 is CASSSQAFENNEQFF. For the CDR3, the DNA is TGTGCCAGCAGTTCTCAGGCCTTTGAAAACAATGAGCAGTTCTTC.

This clonotype was seen ten or more times. The CDR3 loop reads CASSFQTGQGGGYTF. The CDR3 nucleotides are TGTGCCAGCAGTTTTCAGACCGGACAGGGTGGTGGCTACACCTTC. This sequence joins TRBV27 and TRBJ1-2; 8 bases agree with TRBD1. This CDR3 contains 15 residues. Germline CDR1 MNHEY, CDR2 SMNVEV (reference sequence). Unmatched junction bases numbered 10, after V lost 3 bases and J lost 7 bases.

This sequence joins TRBV20-1 and TRBJ1-2, with a possible D match to TRBD1 (6 bases). The germline V gene has CDR1 DFQATT and CDR2 SNEGSKA (reference sequence). This CDR3 is built from 12 residues. The ends were cut back, 0 bases at V and 8 bases at J, with 10 bases in the middle. CDR3 DNA sequence: TGCAGTGCTAGAGAAGGGGGTAGAGGCTACACCTTC. Translation: CSAREGGRGYTF.

The chain is built from TRBV10-3 and TRBJ1-5; 8 bases are shared with TRBD1. Germline V gene lookup returns CDR1 ENHRY and CDR2 SYGVKD. The CDR3 consists of 15 residues. The trim removed 4 bases at V and 4 bases at J, leaving 6 bases unmatched. Here the CDR3 DNA reads TGTGCCATCAGTGCCGGGACAGGTTCTAATCAGCCCCAGCATTTT. It codes for CAISAGTGSNQPQHF.

The CDR3 DNA sequence: TGCAGTGCTAGAGGGGCAGGCCCCATGTATAGCAATCAGCCCCAGCATTTT. Its translation is CSARGAGPMYSNQPQHF. The chain recombines TRBV20-1 with TRBJ1-5; D is undetermined. With 1 base removed from V and 0 bases from J, the gap between germline ends came to 16 bases. Germline CDR1 is DFQATT and CDR2 is SNEGSKA (reference sequence). There are 17 residues in the CDR3.

This clonotype was seen more than once but under ten times. The rearrangement links TRBV3-1 to TRBJ2-1; D is unclear. Trimming left V 4 bases short and J 4 bases short, with 8 bases between. Germline CDR1 LGHDT, CDR2 YNNKEL (reference sequence). CDR3 length equals 13 residues. CDR3 protein: CASSLWGYNEQFF. The CDR3 nucleotides read TGTGCCAGCAGCCTATGGGGATACAATGAGCAGTTCTTC.